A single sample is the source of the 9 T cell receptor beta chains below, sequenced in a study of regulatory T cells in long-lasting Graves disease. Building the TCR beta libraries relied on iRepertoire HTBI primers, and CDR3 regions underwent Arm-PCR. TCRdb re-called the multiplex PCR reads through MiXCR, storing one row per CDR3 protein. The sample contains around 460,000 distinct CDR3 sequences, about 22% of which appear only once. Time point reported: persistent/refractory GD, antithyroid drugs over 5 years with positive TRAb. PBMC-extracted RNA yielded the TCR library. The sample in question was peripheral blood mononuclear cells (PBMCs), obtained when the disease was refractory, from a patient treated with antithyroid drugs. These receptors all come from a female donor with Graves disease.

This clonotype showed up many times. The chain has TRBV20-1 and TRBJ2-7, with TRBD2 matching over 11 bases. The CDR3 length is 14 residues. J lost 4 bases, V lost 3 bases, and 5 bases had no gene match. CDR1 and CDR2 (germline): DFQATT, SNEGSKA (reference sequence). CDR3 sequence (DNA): TGCAGTGCTAGTTTAGCGGGAGGGCCGTACGAGCAGTACTTC. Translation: CSASLAGGPYEQYF.

The CDR3 nucleotides read TGTGCCAGCGCACCGACTAGCGGGTTCTACGAGCAGTACTTC. It yields the protein CASAPTSGFYEQYF. This chain joins TRBV11-2 and TRBJ2-7; the match to TRBD2 covers 10 bases. Germline V lookup: CDR1 SGHAT, CDR2 FQNNGV. V trimming: 8 bases; J trimming: 3 bases; junction bases outside the gene matches: 7. The CDR3 has 14 amino acids.

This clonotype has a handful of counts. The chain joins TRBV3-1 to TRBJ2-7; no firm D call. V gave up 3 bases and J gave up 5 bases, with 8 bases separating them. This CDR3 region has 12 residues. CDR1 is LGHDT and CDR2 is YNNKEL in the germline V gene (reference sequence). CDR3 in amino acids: CASSQIRDEQYF. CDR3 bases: TGTGCCAGCAGCCAGATCCGGGACGAGCAGTACTTC.

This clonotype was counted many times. In DNA form, the CDR3 reads TGTGCCAGCAGTTACCCAATGGATCGCGGGGAAACTGAAGCTTTCTTT. It yields the protein CASSYPMDRGETEAFF. This chain uses TRBV6-2 or TRBV6-3 with TRBJ1-1, with D uncertain. Trimming shortened V by 2 bases and J by 5 bases, and 18 bases separated the two germline ends. The CDR3 runs 16 residues. CDR1 MNHEY and CDR2 SVGEGT come from the germline V gene.

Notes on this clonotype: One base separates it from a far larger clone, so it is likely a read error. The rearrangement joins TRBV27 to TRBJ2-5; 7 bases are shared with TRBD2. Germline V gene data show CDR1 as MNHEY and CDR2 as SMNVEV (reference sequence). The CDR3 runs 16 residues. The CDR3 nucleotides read TGTGCCAGCAGTTACTACGCCGTCGCGGGAGAAGAGGCCCAGTACTTC. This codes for CASSYYAVAGEEAQYF.

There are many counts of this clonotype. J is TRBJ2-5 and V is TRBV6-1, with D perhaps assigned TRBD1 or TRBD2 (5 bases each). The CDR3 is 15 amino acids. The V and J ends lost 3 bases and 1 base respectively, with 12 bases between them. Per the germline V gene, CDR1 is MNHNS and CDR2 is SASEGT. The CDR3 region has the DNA TGTGCCAGCAGTGATGGGACCGTCGCCCAAGAGACCCAGTACTTC. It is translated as CASSDGTVAQETQYF.

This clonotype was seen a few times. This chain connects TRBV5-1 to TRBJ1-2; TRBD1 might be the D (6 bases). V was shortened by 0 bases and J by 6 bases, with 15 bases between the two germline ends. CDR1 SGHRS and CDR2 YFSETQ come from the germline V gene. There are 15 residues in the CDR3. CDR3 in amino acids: CASSLDEGGRNGYTF. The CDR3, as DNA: TGCGCCAGCAGCTTGGACGAGGGGGGAAGGAATGGCTACACCTTC.

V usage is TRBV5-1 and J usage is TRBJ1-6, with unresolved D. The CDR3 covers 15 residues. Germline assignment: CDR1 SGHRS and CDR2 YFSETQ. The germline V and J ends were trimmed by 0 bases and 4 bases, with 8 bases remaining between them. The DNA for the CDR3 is TGCGCCAGCAGCTTGGCCGAACCGTATAATTCACCCCTCCACTTT. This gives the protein CASSLAEPYNSPLHF.

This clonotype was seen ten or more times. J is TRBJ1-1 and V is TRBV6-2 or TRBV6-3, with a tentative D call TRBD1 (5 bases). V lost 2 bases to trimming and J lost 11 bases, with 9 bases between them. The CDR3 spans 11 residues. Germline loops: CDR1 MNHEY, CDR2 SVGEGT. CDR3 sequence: CASSYPKGAFF. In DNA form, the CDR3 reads TGTGCCAGCAGTTACCCCAAGGGGGCTTTCTTT.